The 17 T cell receptor beta chains reported below all come from one sample, sequenced in a study of human T cells and chemical hapten exposure. MiXCR, run by TCRdb on the RACE reads, gives a single entry per CDR3 protein. Of under 300,000 distinct CDR3 sequences listed, 7% to 10% are singletons. Time point here: pre-sensitization, week 0. Treatment meaning: therapeutic diphenylcyclopropenone sensitization with weekly scalp DPC. The sample was whole blood, taken in connection with sensitization to the hapten diphenylcyclopropenone (DPC). These receptors were collected from a woman aged 40 to 50 with alopecia areata. Some clones in this sample may be carry-over from other donors' samples.

In this sample, this clonotype turned up a few times. This chain links TRBV11-2 with TRBJ2-1, with 9 nucleotides matching TRBD2. The CDR3 covers 17 residues. Germline CDR1 and CDR2: SGHAT and FQNNGV. After removal of 1 base from V and 3 bases from J, the junction contained 7 bases not matched to a gene. CDR3: CASSLASSGTVYNEQFF. The CDR3 bases are TGTGCCAGCAGCTTAGCCTCTAGCGGGACCGTCTACAATGAGCAGTTCTTC.

This clonotype was recorded a few times. V is TRBV7-2 and J is TRBJ1-5; 7 bases are shared with TRBD1. The length of the CDR3 is 16 residues. CDR1 SGHTA and CDR2 FQGNSA come from the germline V gene. Losses at the gene ends were 8 bases for V and 3 bases for J; bases not matched to a gene: 13. The CDR3 DNA is TGTGCCAGCTCCCTGGTTGGAGGGGGCCACAATCAGCCCCAGCATTTT. Translated: CASSLVGGGHNQPQHF.

This clonotype has just a few counts. The V and J genes are TRBV20-1 and TRBJ1-1, with no clear D. V was clipped by 1 base and J by 0 bases, with 6 bases between them. Germline-derived CDR1 and CDR2 are DFQATT and SNEGSKA (reference sequence). CDR3 size: 13 residues. CDR3 nucleotides: TGCAGTGCTAGAGGACACCTGAACACTGAAGCTTTCTTT. Translating it yields CSARGHLNTEAFF.

The chain combines TRBV4-1 with TRBJ1-1; tentatively, D is TRBD1 (5 bases). The germline V gene encodes CDR1 MGHRA and CDR2 YSYEKL. This CDR3 is built from 12 residues. Trimming shortened V by 4 bases and J by 8 bases, and 11 bases separated the two germline ends. Here the CDR3 reads CASSLPGPEAFF. DNA of the CDR3: TGCGCCAGCAGCCTCCCGGGACCGGAAGCTTTCTTT.

This clonotype came up a few times. The CDR3 DNA is TGCGCCAGCAGCTTGGCAATCGGCAACACCGGGGAGCTGTTTTTT. Translated, it gives CASSLAIGNTGELFF. The chain employs TRBV5-1 and TRBJ2-2; D uncertain. The germline gives CDR1 SGHRS, CDR2 YFSETQ. This CDR3 is 15 amino acids long. Trimming left V 0 bases short and J 2 bases short, with 8 bases between. The variable domain in full, completed from reference TRBV5-1 and TRBJ2-2, reads KAGVTQTPRYLIKTRGQQVTLSCSPISGHRSVSWYQQTPGQGLQFLFEYFSETQRNKGNFPGRFSGRQFSNSRSEMNVSTLELGDSALYLCASSLAIGNTGELFFGEGSRLTVL.

Many counts were recorded for this clonotype. V and J are TRBV7-9 and TRBJ2-1; D gene unclear. The length of the CDR3 is 11 residues. CDR1 and CDR2 (germline): SEHNR, FQNEAQ (reference sequence). V lost 4 bases, J lost 15 bases, and 13 bases lay in between. CDR3 DNA: TGTGCCAGCAGCTCCGGGCCCTACCGGTTCTTC. Its protein is CASSSGPYRFF.

This clonotype has a handful of counts. J is TRBJ2-3 and V is TRBV6-5, with D possibly TRBD1 on 6 matching bases. The CDR3 totals 15 residues. Per the germline V gene, CDR1 is MNHEY and CDR2 is SVGAGI. The V end was cut by 5 bases, the J end by 2 bases, with 14 bases between. DNA for the CDR3: TGTGCCAGCAGTCGACAGGCCCCATACACAGATACGCAGTATTTT. It translates to CASSRQAPYTDTQYF.

This clonotype was observed a handful of times. This chain links TRBV20-1 with TRBJ1-3; TRBD1 matches at 7 bases. Germline CDR1 is DFQATT and CDR2 is SNEGSKA (reference sequence). The CDR3 length is 15 residues. The V gene end was trimmed by 5 bases and the J gene end by 0 bases; junction bases not matched to a gene: 7. The CDR3 spells CSAYGQAASGNTIYF. The CDR3 DNA reads as TGCAGTGCTTACGGACAGGCAGCCTCTGGAAACACCATATATTTT.

This chain joins TRBV11-2 and TRBJ2-6; 9 bases align to TRBD1. The germline V gene encodes CDR1 SGHAT and CDR2 FQNNGV. After removal of 4 bases from V and 2 bases from J, the junction contained 3 bases not matched to a gene. CDR3 length equals 16 residues. The CDR3 DNA follows: TGTGCCAGCAGCTGGGGGACAGGGACTGGGGCCAACGTCCTGACTTTC. The encoded protein is CASSWGTGTGANVLTF.

The genes are TRBV27 and TRBJ2-5, with 8 bases aligning to TRBD1. Germline CDR1 reads MNHEY; CDR2 reads SMNVEV (reference sequence). Trimming removed 6 bases from V and 3 bases from J; junction bases left unmatched: 3. This CDR3 is built from 13 residues. CDR3 sequence reads: CASRQTGEETQYF. The CDR3 nucleotides read TGTGCCAGCAGACAGACAGGGGAAGAGACCCAGTACTTC.

The chain employs TRBV12-3 or TRBV12-4 and TRBJ2-3, with D possibly matching TRBD1 (5 bases). There are 13 residues in the CDR3. V lost 8 bases and J 0 bases, leaving 9 bases between the germline ends. CDR3 nucleotide sequence: TGTGCCAGCTCAGGGTTCAGCACAGATACGCAGTATTTT. Translated: CASSGFSTDTQYF.

The CDR3 region has the DNA TGTGCCACCAGCATTGATCCGAACAATGAGCAGTTCTTC. It yields the protein CATSIDPNNEQFF. V and J are TRBV15 and TRBJ2-1, with D hard to call. The CDR3 contains 13 residues. The V and J ends lost 4 bases and 5 bases respectively, with 9 bases between them. CDR1 is LNHNV and CDR2 is YYDKDF in the germline V gene (reference sequence).

This clonotype was seen a handful of times. The chain is built from TRBV5-1 and TRBJ2-3; 7 bases fit TRBD1. Germline values: CDR1 SGHRS, CDR2 YFSETQ. The CDR3 is 14 amino acids. V was clipped by 4 bases and J by 3 bases; unmatched bases: 5. CDR3: CASSETGETDTQYF. The CDR3 DNA is TGCGCCAGCAGCGAAACAGGGGAGACAGATACGCAGTATTTT.

This clonotype was observed a few times. The rearrangement links TRBV6-2 or TRBV6-3 to TRBJ2-1; 7 bases are a match to TRBD1. Looked up from germline, CDR1 is MNHEY and CDR2 is SVGEGT. This CDR3 is 13 amino acids long. After removal of 5 bases from V and 7 bases from J, the junction contained 5 bases not matched to a gene. CDR3 sequence (DNA): TGTGCCAGCAGTCTTACAGGGGTAAATGAGCAGTTCTTC. Its protein is CASSLTGVNEQFF.

The table lists this clonotype with a few counts. This chain joins TRBV10-3 and TRBJ1-4; unclear D gene. V was pared by 7 bases and J by 4 bases, with 13 bases between. This CDR3 comprises 14 residues. Germline CDR1 and CDR2: ENHRY and SYGVKD. CDR3 DNA sequence: TGTGCCATCAAGGCGGCAGCGATTAATGAAAAACTGTTTTTT. It codes for CAIKAAAINEKLFF.

This clonotype came up a few times. The chain links TRBV28 to TRBJ2-5; TRBD2 aligns across 10 bases. V lost 8 bases, J lost 2 bases, and 8 bases stayed unmatched. Germline CDR1 reads MDHEN; CDR2 reads SYDVKM. This CDR3 is 15 amino acids long. The CDR3 is CASGGTSENQETQYF. The CDR3, as DNA: TGTGCCAGCGGGGGGACTAGCGAGAATCAAGAGACCCAGTACTTC. The entire variable domain, with the rest obtained from reference TRBV28 and TRBJ2-5, is as follows: DVKVTQSSRYLVKRTGEKVFLECVQDMDHENMFWYRQDPGLGLRLIYFSYDVKMKEKGDIPEGYSVSREKKERFSLILESASTNQTSMYLCASGGTSENQETQYFGPGTRLLVL.

This chain uses TRBV5-1 with TRBJ2-7, with D maybe TRBD1 (6 bases). Trimming removed 0 bases from V and 3 bases from J, with 13 bases in between. Per the germline V gene, CDR1 is SGHRS and CDR2 is YFSETQ. CDR3 length equals 15 residues. The CDR3 bases are TGCGCCAGCAGCTTGGGGGACACAGACAACTACGAGCAGTACTTC. Residues: CASSLGDTDNYEQYF.